This entry lists 8 T cell receptor beta chains sequenced from one sample in a study of cytomegalovirus exposure and HLA in healthy donors. Both 60 Vbeta primers and 13 Jbeta primers went into the PCR. Using immunoSEQ multiplex PCR, the repertoire was profiled, and TCRdb retains in-frame clones only, with some absent. The sample includes approximately 160,000 clones, around 83% of them seen just once. Sequencing input: PBMCs. The source is a man between 45 and 60 years old in good health and CMV-seropositive.

As for this clone: The identical CDR3 is also encoded by other nucleotide sequences in the sample. The chain is built from TRBV19 and TRBJ2-3; TRBD1 aligns across 11 bases. Per germline, CDR1 LNHDA and CDR2 SQIVND (reference sequence). Trimming cost V 5 bases and J 4 bases; bases outside gene matches: 2. The CDR3 runs 14 residues. CDR3 in amino acids: CASSGTGGSDTQYF. The DNA of the CDR3 is TGTGCCAGTAGTGGGACAGGGGGATCAGATACGCAGTATTTT.

J is TRBJ1-3 and V is TRBV9; D unclear. Trimming left V 0 bases short and J 0 bases short, with 13 bases between. CDR1 and CDR2 from the germline V gene are SGDLS and YYNGEE. This CDR3 comprises 17 residues. The CDR3 DNA sequence: TGTGCCAGCAGCGTAGTGGTGGGCAGCCCCTCTGGAAACACCATATATTTT. Its protein product is CASSVVVGSPSGNTIYF.

The chain combines TRBV6-5 with TRBJ2-1; 8 nucleotides align to TRBD1. Germline V gene data show CDR1 as MNHEY and CDR2 as SVGAGI. The CDR3 has 16 amino acids. Losses at the gene ends were 2 bases for V and 6 bases for J; bases not matched to a gene: 9. CDR3 sequence (DNA): TGTGCCAGCAGTTACCTCGGACAGGGACATTCCAATGAGCAGTTCTTC. This encodes CASSYLGQGHSNEQFF.

J is TRBJ2-3 and V is TRBV6-1; unclear D gene. Between the trimmed V and J ends, which lost 7 bases and 1 base, there was a span of 9 bases. This CDR3 spans 13 amino acids. Germline CDR1 reads MNHNS; CDR2 reads SASEGT. The CDR3, as DNA: TGTGCCAGCATTCGGTTGGGCACAGATACGCAGTATTTT. It specifies CASIRLGTDTQYF.

The chain uses TRBV14 and TRBJ2-2; the D is unclear. There are 14 residues in the CDR3. With 3 bases removed from V and 5 bases from J, the gap between germline ends came to 10 bases. Germline loops: CDR1 SGHDN, CDR2 FVKESK. This CDR3 is CASSQLPGTGELFF. CDR3 sequence (DNA): TGTGCCAGCAGCCAGTTGCCCGGGACCGGGGAGCTGTTTTTT.

This rearrangement joins TRBV5-1 to TRBJ2-5, with TRBD2 identical over 8 bases. The CDR3 length is 16 residues. Trimming removed 3 bases from V and 2 bases from J; junction bases left unmatched: 9. Germline CDR1 SGHRS, CDR2 YFSETQ. For the CDR3, the DNA is TGCGCCAGCAGCTCCGGGGGTGGACTAGCACAAGAGACCCAGTACTTC. It codes for CASSSGGGLAQETQYF.

V is TRBV5-6 and J is TRBJ2-1; the D gene is possibly TRBD1 (6 bases). Germline values: CDR1 SGHDT, CDR2 YYEEEE. This CDR3 is built from 16 residues. V lost 0 bases and J 8 bases, leaving 18 bases between the germline ends. CDR3 protein: CASSLGSTLKGDEQFF. CDR3 coding DNA: TGTGCCAGCAGCTTGGGGTCGACGTTGAAGGGGGATGAGCAGTTCTTC. Using reference TRBV5-6 and TRBJ2-1 for the parts outside the CDR3, the full variable domain is DAGVTQSPTHLIKTRGQQVTLRCSPKSGHDTVSWYQQALGQGPQFIFQYYEEEERQRGNFPDRFSGHQFPNYSSELNVNALLLGDSALYLCASSLGSTLKGDEQFFGPGTRLTVL.

The rearrangement joins TRBV27 to TRBJ2-7; tentative D call: TRBD2 (7 bases). CDR1 and CDR2 from the germline V gene are MNHEY and SMNVEV (reference sequence). The CDR3 sequence is 14 residues long. V lost 3 bases and J lost 3, with 12 bases in between. The CDR3 region has the DNA TGTGCCAGCAGTTTTGGTAGGGGGGGCTACGAGCAGTACTTC. The encoded protein is CASSFGRGGYEQYF.